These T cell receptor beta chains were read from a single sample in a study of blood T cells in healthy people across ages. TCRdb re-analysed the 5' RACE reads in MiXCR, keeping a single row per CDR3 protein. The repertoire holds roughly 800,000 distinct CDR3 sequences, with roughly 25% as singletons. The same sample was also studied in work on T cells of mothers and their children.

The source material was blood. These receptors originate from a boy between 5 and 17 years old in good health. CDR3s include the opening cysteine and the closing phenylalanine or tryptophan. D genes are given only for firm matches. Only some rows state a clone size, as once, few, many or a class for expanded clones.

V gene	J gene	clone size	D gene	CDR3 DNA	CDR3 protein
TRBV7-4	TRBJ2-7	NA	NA	TGTGCCAGCAGCTTAAAATCTCTCCACGAGCAGTACTTC	CASSLKSLHEQYF
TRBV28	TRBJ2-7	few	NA	TGTGCCAGCAACGCAAGGTATAACTCCTACGAGCAGTACTTC	CASNARYNSYEQYF
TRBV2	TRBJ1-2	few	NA	TGTGCCAGCAGTGAGTCGCGGGGAGGCTACACCTTC	CASSESRGGYTF
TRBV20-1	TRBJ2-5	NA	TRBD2	TGCAGTGCTAGGACTAGCGGGGTACAGACCCAGTACTTC	CSARTSGVQTQYF
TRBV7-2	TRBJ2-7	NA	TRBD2	TGTGCCAGCAGCTTAGAACCGGCGGGGGGTAGGGACGAGCAGTACTTC	CASSLEPAGGRDEQYF
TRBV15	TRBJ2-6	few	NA	TGTGCCACCAGCAGGGGGACATCGTCAGTTGCCAACGTCCTGACTTTC	CATSRGTSSVANVLTF
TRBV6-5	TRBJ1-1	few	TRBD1	TGTGCCAGCAGTTACACGAACAGGGGTCTGAACACTGAAGCTTTCTTT	CASSYTNRGLNTEAFF
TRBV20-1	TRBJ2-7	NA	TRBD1	TGCAGTGCGGGGGGGACAGGGCGCTCCTACGAGCAGTACTTC	CSAGGTGRSYEQYF
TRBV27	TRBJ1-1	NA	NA	TGTGCCAGCAGTTTAGACTCTGGGGCGTACACTGAAGCTTTCTTT	CASSLDSGAYTEAFF
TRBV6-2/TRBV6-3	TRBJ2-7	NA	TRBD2	TGTGCCAGCGGCCTGCCTGGGAGGGACTCCTACGAGCAGTACTTC	CASGLPGRDSYEQYF
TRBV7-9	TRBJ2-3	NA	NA	TGTGCCAGCAGCACTAATTGGGACCTCACAGATACGCAGTATTTT	CASSTNWDLTDTQYF
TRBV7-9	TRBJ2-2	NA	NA	TGTGCCAGCAGCTTAGAGTACACCGGGGAGCTGTTTTTT	CASSLEYTGELFF
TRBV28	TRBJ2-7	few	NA	TGTGCCAGCAGTTTATCCAAATGGACCCCGTACGAGCAGTACTTC	CASSLSKWTPYEQYF
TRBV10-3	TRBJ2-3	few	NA	TGTGCCATCGGGGCTACGGCAGATACGCAGTATTTT	CAIGATADTQYF
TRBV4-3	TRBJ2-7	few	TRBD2	TGCGCCAGCAGCCAAGATACGGGCCTAGCGGGTATCTACGAGCAGTACTTC	CASSQDTGLAGIYEQYF